Listed here are 6 T cell receptor beta chains from one sample, sequenced in a study of blood T cell repertoires in COVID-19. Only in-frame clones appear in the TCRdb table, and some are missing; sequencing was by immunoSEQ multiplex PCR. The sample lists some 99,000 clones, 84% occurring once. The sample was peripheral blood. The receptors shown here come from a woman aged 45-59 years with acute or convalescent COVID-19.

V usage is TRBV5-1 and J usage is TRBJ1-4, with 8 bases matching TRBD1. The CDR3 is made up of 16 amino acids. Germline V gene data show CDR1 as SGHRS and CDR2 as YFSETQ. The trim removed 1 base at V and 8 bases at J, leaving 10 bases unmatched. The DNA for the CDR3 is TGCGCCAGCAGCTTGTCGACAGGGGAGCGAGGAGAAAAACTGTTTTTT. As protein: CASSLSTGERGEKLFF.

The gene calls are TRBV5-5 and TRBJ1-4, with 8 bases lining up with TRBD1. There are 14 residues in the CDR3. J was trimmed by 7 bases and V by 4 bases; bases with no gene match: 6. From germline, CDR1 is SGHKS and CDR2 YYEKEE (reference sequence). CDR3 in amino acids: CASSLGQGSEKLFF. As DNA, the CDR3 is TGTGCCAGCAGCCTAGGACAGGGTAGTGAAAAACTGTTTTTT.

The chain recombines TRBV19 with TRBJ1-4; tentatively, D is TRBD1 (5 bases). This CDR3 is built from 15 residues. The germline gives CDR1 LNHDA, CDR2 SQIVND (reference sequence). The V gene lost 5 bases and the J gene lost 0 bases, with 10 bases spanning the gap. The CDR3 here is CASSFPTATNEKLFF. DNA of the CDR3: TGTGCCAGTAGTTTCCCGACAGCAACTAATGAAAAACTGTTTTTT.

The chain has TRBV5-1 and TRBJ1-1; no definite D call. Germline V gene sequence: CDR1 SGHRS, CDR2 YFSETQ. CDR3 length: 16 amino acids. The V gene lost 3 bases and the J gene lost 4 bases, with 19 bases spanning the gap. The CDR3, as DNA: TGCGCCAGCAGCTCCGCGGGCTCCGGGGTTGGCACTGAAGCTTTCTTT. This codes for CASSSAGSGVGTEAFF.

V is TRBV5-1 and J is TRBJ2-2; TRBD2 matches at 9 bases. The germline gives CDR1 SGHRS, CDR2 YFSETQ. The CDR3 loop spans 16 amino acids. V shed 0 bases, J shed 4 bases, and the junction held 4 bases outside the gene matches. The CDR3 sequence: CASSLDAGGLTGELFF. CDR3 DNA sequence: TGCGCCAGCAGCTTGGATGCGGGGGGGCTCACCGGGGAGCTGTTTTTT. The variable domain in full, with the rest retrieved from reference TRBV5-1 and TRBJ2-2, is KAGVTQTPRYLIKTRGQQVTLSCSPISGHRSVSWYQQTPGQGLQFLFEYFSETQRNKGNFPGRFSGRQFSNSRSEMNVSTLELGDSALYLCASSLDAGGLTGELFFGEGSRLTVL.

The chain recombines TRBV12-1 with TRBJ1-2; whether TRBD1, the table's D call, matches the DNA was not checked. TRBV12-1 is assigned pseudogene status. CDR3 size: 16 residues. CDR3 coding DNA: TGTGCCAGCAGCTTTGAAGGTCGGGACAGGGATTGTGGCTACACCTTC. Protein: CASSFEGRDRDCGYTF.